This entry features one T cell receptor (beta chain) sequence. The antigen remains undetermined. These data originate in a study of shared clonotypes between healthy human individuals. General study findings and limits: The authors expected sequencing depth to affect clonotype sharing among donors. Donor scarcity curtailed the genetic and exposure-history diversity represented herein. Naive CD4 clonotypes were shared across a few donors at roughly 4.6%.

Positive CCR7 selection of CD45RO-negative cells yielded the naive CD8 cells, and terminally differentiated effector memory CD45RA+ cells were excluded. The V and J ends lost 7 bases and 1 base, in that order; junction bases with no gene match: 5. There are 15 residues in the CDR3. Germline V gives CDR1 MDHEN, CDR2 SYDVKM. Sequencing used immunoSEQ multiplex PCR; TCRdb keeps in-frame clones, though not all of them. The sample includes hundreds of thousands of clones, 92% seen only once; the top ten take approximately 25%. This receptor was obtained from a man younger than 45 in good health. This rearrangement joins TRBV28 to TRBJ1-5, with TRBD1 matching over 9 bases. Sequencing used naive CD8+ T cells sorted from blood. CDR3 amino acids: CASIKQGASNQPQHF. CDR3 nucleotides: TGTGCCAGCATTAAACAGGGGGCCAGCAATCAGCCCCAGCATTTT.